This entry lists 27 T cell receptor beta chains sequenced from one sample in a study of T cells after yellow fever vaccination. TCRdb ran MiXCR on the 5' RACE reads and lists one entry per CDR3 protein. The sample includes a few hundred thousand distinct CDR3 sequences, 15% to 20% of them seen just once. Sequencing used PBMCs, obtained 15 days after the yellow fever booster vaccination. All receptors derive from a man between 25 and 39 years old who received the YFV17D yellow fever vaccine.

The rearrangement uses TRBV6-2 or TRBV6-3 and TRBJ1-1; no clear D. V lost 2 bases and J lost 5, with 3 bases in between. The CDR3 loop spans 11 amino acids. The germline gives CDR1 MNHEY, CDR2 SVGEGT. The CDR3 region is CASSYRTEAFF. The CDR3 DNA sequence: TGTGCCAGCAGTTACCGAACTGAAGCTTTCTTT.

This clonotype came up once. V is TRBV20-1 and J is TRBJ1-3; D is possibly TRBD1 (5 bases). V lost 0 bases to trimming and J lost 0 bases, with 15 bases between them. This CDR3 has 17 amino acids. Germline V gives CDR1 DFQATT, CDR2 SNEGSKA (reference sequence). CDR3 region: CSARDSVFRDSGNTIYF. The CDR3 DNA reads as TGCAGTGCTAGAGATTCGGTGTTCAGGGACTCTGGAAACACCATATATTTT.

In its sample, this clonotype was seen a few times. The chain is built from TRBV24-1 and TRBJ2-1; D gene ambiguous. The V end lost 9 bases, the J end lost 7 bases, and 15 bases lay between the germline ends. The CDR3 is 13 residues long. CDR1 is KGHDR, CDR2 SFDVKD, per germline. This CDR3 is CATQLASWNEQFF. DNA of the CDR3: TGTGCCACCCAACTTGCCTCTTGGAATGAGCAGTTCTTC.

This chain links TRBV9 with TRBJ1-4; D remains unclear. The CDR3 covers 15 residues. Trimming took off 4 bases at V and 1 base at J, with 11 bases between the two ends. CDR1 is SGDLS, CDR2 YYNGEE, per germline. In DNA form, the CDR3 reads TGTGCCAGCAGCCCGGAGGTTTTAACTAATGAAAAACTGTTTTTT. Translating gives CASSPEVLTNEKLFF.

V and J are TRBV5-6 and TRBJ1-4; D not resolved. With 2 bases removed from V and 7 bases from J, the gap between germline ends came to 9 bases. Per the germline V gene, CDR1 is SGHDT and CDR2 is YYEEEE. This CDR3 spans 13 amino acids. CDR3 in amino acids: CASSLVSSEKLFF. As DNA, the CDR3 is TGTGCCAGCAGCTTAGTATCCAGTGAAAAACTGTTTTTT. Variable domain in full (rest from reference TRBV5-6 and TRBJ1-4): DAGVTQSPTHLIKTRGQQVTLRCSPKSGHDTVSWYQQALGQGPQFIFQYYEEEERQRGNFPDRFSGHQFPNYSSELNVNALLLGDSALYLCASSLVSSEKLFFGSGTQLSVL.

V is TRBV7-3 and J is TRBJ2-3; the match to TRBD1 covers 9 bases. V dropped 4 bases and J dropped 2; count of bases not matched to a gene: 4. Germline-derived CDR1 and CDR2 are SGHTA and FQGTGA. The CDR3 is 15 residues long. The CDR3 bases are TGTGCCAGCAGCTACGGGACAGGGAACACAGATACGCAGTATTTT. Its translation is CASSYGTGNTDTQYF. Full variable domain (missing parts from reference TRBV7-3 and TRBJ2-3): GAGVSQTPSNKVTEKGKYVELRCDPISGHTALYWYRQSLGQGPEFLIYFQGTGAADDSGLPNDRFFAVRPEGSVSTLKIQRTERGDSAVYLCASSYGTGNTDTQYFGPGTRLTVL.

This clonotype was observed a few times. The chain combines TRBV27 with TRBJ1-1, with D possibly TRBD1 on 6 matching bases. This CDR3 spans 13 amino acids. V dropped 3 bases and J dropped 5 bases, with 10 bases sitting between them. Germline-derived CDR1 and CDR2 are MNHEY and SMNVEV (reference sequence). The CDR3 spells CASSFVGATEAFF. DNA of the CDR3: TGTGCCAGCAGTTTTGTGGGGGCAACTGAAGCTTTCTTT.

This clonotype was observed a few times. This CDR3 reads CASSQDPADTGELFF. CDR3 DNA sequence: TGCGCCAGCAGCCAAGATCCAGCGGACACCGGGGAGCTGTTTTTT. V gene TRBV4-3 combines with J gene TRBJ2-2; D may be TRBD2 (5 bases). CDR3 length: 15 amino acids. With 0 bases removed from V and 3 bases from J, the gap between germline ends came to 8 bases. Germline lookup yields CDR1 LGHNA and CDR2 YSLEER.

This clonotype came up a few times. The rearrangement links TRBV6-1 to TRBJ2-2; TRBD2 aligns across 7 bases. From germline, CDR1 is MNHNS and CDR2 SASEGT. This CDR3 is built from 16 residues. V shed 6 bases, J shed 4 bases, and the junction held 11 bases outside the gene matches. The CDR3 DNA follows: TGTGCCAGCAGGCCACCGGGCCCGGGGGGCACCGGGGAGCTGTTTTTT. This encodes CASRPPGPGGTGELFF.

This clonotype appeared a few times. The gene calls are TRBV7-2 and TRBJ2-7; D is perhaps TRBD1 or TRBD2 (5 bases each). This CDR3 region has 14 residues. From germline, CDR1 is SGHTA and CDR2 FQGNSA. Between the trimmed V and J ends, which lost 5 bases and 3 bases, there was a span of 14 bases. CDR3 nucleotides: TGTGCCAGCAGCCTGCTGGGACCGGGCTACGAGCAGTACTTC. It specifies CASSLLGPGYEQYF.

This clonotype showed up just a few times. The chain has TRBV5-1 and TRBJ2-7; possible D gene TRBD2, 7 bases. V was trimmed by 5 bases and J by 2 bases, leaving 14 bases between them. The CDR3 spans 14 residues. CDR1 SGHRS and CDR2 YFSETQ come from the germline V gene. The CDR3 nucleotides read TGCGCCAGCAGGCCCCTGGGGGGGCCCTACGAGCAGTACTTC. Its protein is CASRPLGGPYEQYF.

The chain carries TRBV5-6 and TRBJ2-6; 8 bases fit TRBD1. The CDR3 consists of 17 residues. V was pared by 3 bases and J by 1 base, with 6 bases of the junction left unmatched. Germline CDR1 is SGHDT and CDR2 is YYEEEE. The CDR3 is CASSSATGGSGANVLTF. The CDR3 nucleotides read TGTGCCAGCAGCTCCGCAACAGGGGGATCTGGGGCCAACGTCCTGACTTTC.

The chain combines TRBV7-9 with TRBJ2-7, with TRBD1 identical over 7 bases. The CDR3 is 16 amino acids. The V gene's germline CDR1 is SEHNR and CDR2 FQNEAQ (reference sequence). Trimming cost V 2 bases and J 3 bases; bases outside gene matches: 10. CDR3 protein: CASSLRDSGPLYEQYF. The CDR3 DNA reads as TGTGCCAGCAGCTTACGGGACAGCGGACCTCTCTACGAGCAGTACTTC.

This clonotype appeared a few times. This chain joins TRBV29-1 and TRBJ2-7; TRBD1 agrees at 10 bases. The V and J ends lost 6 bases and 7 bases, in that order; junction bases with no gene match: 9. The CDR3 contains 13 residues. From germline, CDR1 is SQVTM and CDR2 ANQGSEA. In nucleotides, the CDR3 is TGCAGCGTCGACGGGACAGGGGTTGGGGAGCAGTACTTC. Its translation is CSVDGTGVGEQYF.

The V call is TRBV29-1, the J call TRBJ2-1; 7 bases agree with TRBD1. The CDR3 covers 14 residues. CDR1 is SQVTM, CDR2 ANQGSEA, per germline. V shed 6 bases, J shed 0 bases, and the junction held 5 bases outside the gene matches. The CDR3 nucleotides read TGCAGCGTACAACAGGGGAGCTCCTACAATGAGCAGTTCTTC. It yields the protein CSVQQGSSYNEQFF.

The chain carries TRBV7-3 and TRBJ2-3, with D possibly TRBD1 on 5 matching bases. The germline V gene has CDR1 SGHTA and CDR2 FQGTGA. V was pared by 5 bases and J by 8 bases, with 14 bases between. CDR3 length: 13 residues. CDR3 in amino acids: CASSLQGDVTQYF. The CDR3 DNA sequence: TGTGCCAGCAGCCTCCAGGGCGATGTTACGCAGTATTTT.

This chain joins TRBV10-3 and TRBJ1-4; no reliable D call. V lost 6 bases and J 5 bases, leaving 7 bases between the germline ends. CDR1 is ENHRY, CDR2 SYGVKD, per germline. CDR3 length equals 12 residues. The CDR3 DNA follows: TGTGCCATCAGCACAGTCAATGAAAAACTGTTTTTT. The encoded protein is CAISTVNEKLFF.

For the CDR3, the DNA is TGCGCCAGCAGCTCCGCGCTGGGGGAGCTGTTTTTT. This sequence encodes CASSSALGELFF. This sequence joins TRBV5-1 and TRBJ2-2; D uncertain. V shed 3 bases and J shed 8 bases, with 8 bases lying between them. CDR3 length: 12 residues. Germline lookup yields CDR1 SGHRS and CDR2 YFSETQ.

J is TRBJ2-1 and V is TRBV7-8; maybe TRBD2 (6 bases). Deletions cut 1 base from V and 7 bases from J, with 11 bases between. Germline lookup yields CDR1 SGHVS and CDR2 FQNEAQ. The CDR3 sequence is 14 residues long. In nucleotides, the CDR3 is TGTGCCAGCAGCTTAGAACAGCGGGCAAATGAGCAGTTCTTC. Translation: CASSLEQRANEQFF.

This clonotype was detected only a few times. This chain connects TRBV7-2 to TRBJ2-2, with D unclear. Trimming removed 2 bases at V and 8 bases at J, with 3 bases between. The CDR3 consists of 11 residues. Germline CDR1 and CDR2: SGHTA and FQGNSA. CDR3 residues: CASSLWGELFF. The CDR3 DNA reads TGTGCCAGCAGCTTATGGGGGGAGCTGTTTTTT.

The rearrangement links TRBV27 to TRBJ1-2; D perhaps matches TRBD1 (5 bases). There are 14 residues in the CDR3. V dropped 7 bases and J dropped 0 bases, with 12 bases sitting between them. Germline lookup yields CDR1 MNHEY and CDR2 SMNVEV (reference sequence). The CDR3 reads CASTPTGSNYGYTF. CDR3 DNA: TGTGCCAGCACCCCCACAGGCTCTAACTATGGCTACACCTTC.

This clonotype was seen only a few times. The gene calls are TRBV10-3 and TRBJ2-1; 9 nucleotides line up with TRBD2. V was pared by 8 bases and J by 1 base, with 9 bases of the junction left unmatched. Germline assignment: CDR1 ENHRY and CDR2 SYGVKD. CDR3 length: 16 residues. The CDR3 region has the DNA TGTGCCATCGGTGGAGCTAGCGGGAAGTCCTACAATGAGCAGTTCTTC. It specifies CAIGGASGKSYNEQFF.

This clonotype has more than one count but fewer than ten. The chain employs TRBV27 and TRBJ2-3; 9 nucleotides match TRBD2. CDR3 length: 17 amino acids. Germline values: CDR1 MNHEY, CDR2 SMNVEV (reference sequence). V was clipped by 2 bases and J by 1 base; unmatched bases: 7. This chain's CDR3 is CASSLIPLAGGTDTQYF. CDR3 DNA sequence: TGTGCCAGCAGTTTAATCCCTTTAGCGGGAGGCACAGATACGCAGTATTTT.

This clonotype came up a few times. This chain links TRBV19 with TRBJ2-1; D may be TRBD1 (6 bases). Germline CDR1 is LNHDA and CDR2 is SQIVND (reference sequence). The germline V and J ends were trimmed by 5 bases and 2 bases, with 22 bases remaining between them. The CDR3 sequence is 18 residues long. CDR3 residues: CASSATLSGTPAYNEQFF. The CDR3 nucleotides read TGTGCCAGTAGTGCCACACTATCCGGGACACCAGCCTACAATGAGCAGTTCTTC.

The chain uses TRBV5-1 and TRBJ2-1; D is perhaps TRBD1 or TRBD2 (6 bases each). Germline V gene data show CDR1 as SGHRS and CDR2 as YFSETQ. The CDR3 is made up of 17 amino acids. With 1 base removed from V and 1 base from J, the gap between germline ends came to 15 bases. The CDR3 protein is CASSLSLGGRSYNEQFF. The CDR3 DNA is TGCGCCAGCAGCTTGAGTTTGGGGGGCAGGTCCTACAATGAGCAGTTCTTC.

This chain's CDR3 is CASSYSSGRVTDTQYF. CDR3 nucleotide sequence: TGTGCCAGCAGTTACTCGTCCGGGAGGGTCACAGATACGCAGTATTTT. V and J are TRBV6-5 and TRBJ2-3, with TRBD2 identical over 8 bases. Germline assignment: CDR1 MNHEY and CDR2 SVGAGI. V shed 0 bases and J 2 bases; nucleotides not matched to a gene: 4. The CDR3 spans 16 residues.

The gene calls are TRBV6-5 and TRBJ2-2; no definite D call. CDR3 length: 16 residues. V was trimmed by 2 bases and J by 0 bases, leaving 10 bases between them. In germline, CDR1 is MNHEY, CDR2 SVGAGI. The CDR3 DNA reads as TGTGCCAGCAGTTACGGTTACACCACGAACACCGGGGAGCTGTTTTTT. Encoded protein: CASSYGYTTNTGELFF.